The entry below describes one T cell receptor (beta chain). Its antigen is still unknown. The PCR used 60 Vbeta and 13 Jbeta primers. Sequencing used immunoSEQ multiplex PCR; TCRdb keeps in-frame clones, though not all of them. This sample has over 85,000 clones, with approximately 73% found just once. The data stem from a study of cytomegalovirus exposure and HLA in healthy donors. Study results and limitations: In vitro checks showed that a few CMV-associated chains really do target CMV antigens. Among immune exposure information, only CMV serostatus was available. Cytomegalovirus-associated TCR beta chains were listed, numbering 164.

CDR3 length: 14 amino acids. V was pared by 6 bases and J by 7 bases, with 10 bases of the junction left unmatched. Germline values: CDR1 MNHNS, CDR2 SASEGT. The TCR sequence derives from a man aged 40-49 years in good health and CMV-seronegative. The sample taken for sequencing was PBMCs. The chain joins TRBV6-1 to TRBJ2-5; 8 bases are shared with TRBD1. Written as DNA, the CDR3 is TGTGCCAGCAGCTACTACGGACAGGGAGGGACCCAGTACTTC. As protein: CASSYYGQGGTQYF.